The rows below give T cell receptor beta chains drawn from one sample of a study of B cell selection in AIRE deficiency. TCRdb's table, derived via immunoSEQ multiplex PCR, lists solely in-frame clones and lacks some. The sample records roughly 25,000 clones, roughly 95% being singletons. The sequencing input was CD4+CD127+ conventional T cells sorted from PBMCs. Receptors were obtained from a human donor in good health. CDR3s include the opening cysteine and the closing phenylalanine or tryptophan. Fields, in order: CDR3 DNA, CDR3 protein, V gene, D gene, clone size, J gene. D genes are given only for firm matches. Size tells how often a clone was seen (once, few, many) or the class of an expanded clone, and some rows leave it out.

TGTGCCAGCAGCCCAATAGCGGGGGGACCCTACGAGCAGTACTTC	CASSPIAGGPYEQYF	TRBV14	TRBD2	NA	TRBJ2-7
TGTGCCAGCAGCGCGGACCTCTATGGCTACACCTTC	CASSADLYGYTF	TRBV9	NA	NA	TRBJ1-2
TGTGCCAGCAGCGAGGGTAGCGGGGGGCTCCTTTCCTACGAGCAGTACTTC	CASSEGSGGLLSYEQYF	TRBV2	TRBD2	NA	TRBJ2-7
TGTGCCAGCAGTTACTCGCCTGACAGAACGAATTCACCCCTCCACTTT	CASSYSPDRTNSPLHF	TRBV6-5	NA	NA	TRBJ1-6
TGTGCCAGCAGCTCGGACTACTACGAGCAGTACTTC	CASSSDYYEQYF	TRBV6-5	NA	NA	TRBJ2-7
TGTGCCAGCCGTCCGGGGATGAACTATGGCTACACCTTC	CASRPGMNYGYTF	TRBV6-5	NA	NA	TRBJ1-2
TGTGCCACCCTGGGGAACACTGAAGCTTTCTTT	CATLGNTEAFF	TRBV10-3	NA	NA	TRBJ1-1
TGCGCCAGCAGCTTGCCCCGACAGACACCCTACAATGAGCAGTTCTTC	CASSLPRQTPYNEQFF	TRBV5-1	NA	NA	TRBJ2-1
TGCGCCAGCAGTGAGTCTCACTTAGGCGCTGAAGCTTTCTTT	CASSESHLGAEAFF	TRBV10-1	NA	NA	TRBJ1-1
TGCGCCAGCAGCCCACAGGGATCTGGAAACACCATATATTTT	CASSPQGSGNTIYF	TRBV5-1	NA	NA	TRBJ1-3
TGTGCCAGCAATAAGGGGCGGGGGGAAGAAGAGACCCAGTACTTC	CASNKGRGEEETQYF	TRBV6-5	TRBD2	NA	TRBJ2-5
TGCGCCAGCAGCCCCGGGACAGCGAACTATGGCTACACCTTC	CASSPGTANYGYTF	TRBV5-1	TRBD1	few	TRBJ1-2
TGTGCCAGCAGCCATCGGCTGAATTCACCCCTCCACTTT	CASSHRLNSPLHF	TRBV14	NA	NA	TRBJ1-6
TGTGCCAGCACCAGGACAGGGGCTGGCACTGAAGCTTTCTTT	CASTRTGAGTEAFF	TRBV2	TRBD1	NA	TRBJ1-1
TGTGCCAGCAGCGGCGGGGGGGGGACGGCTAATGAAAAACTGTTTTTT	CASSGGGGTANEKLFF	TRBV5-4	NA	once	TRBJ1-4
TGCAGCGTTATTCCCCGGGGGGCTCACGGAGAGACCCAGTACTTC	CSVIPRGAHGETQYF	TRBV29-1	NA	NA	TRBJ2-5
TGTGCCAGCAGCCGGGACAGGCTTACAACCTACGAGCAGTACTTC	CASSRDRLTTYEQYF	TRBV14	TRBD1	NA	TRBJ2-7
TGCGCCAGCAGCTTGGGGCTAGCGGGAGGGATGGATACGCAGTATTTT	CASSLGLAGGMDTQYF	TRBV5-1	TRBD2	NA	TRBJ2-3
TGTGCCAGCAGCCAATACCTCCAGGGACTAGAAAACGAGCAGTTCTTC	CASSQYLQGLENEQFF	TRBV4-2	TRBD2	NA	TRBJ2-1
TGTGCCTTATCTACAGGGGCCCAGGGCAATGAGCAGTTCTTC	CALSTGAQGNEQFF	TRBV30	TRBD1	once	TRBJ2-1
TGTGCCAGTAGTATTTTAGGGACAGGGGGCGGGAATCAGCCCCAGCATTTT	CASSILGTGGGNQPQHF	TRBV19	TRBD1	once	TRBJ1-5
TGTGCCAGTACCCCGAGGGCAGGGGGAGAGTTCTTAGGCGAAAAACTGTTTTTT	CASTPRAGGEFLGEKLFF	TRBV19	TRBD1	NA	TRBJ1-4
TGTCCTCCAGCAGGTAGGAGTGGTCAGACCTTCAACACTGAAGCTTTCTTT	CPPAGRSGQTFNTEAFF	TRBV25-1	NA	NA	TRBJ1-1
TGTGCCAGCAGCTTAGCGCTGGATCAGCCCCAGCATTTT	CASSLALDQPQHF	TRBV7-8	NA	NA	TRBJ1-5
TGTGCCAGCAGTCCCCCCCCCGGACAGGGGTCCAACACCATATATTTT	CASSPPPGQGSNTIYF	TRBV28	TRBD1	NA	TRBJ1-3
TGTGCCAGCAGCTTGTTTTTCGAAGAGACCCAGTACTTC	CASSLFFEETQYF	TRBV7-6	NA	NA	TRBJ2-5
TGTGCCAGCAGCTTAAGGATAGGGACTAGCGGGGGCACGCAGTATTTT	CASSLRIGTSGGTQYF	TRBV7-9	TRBD2	NA	TRBJ2-3
TGTGCCAGCAGCCTACAGGGACTAGCGGGTACCATCTCCTACGAGCAGTACTTC	CASSLQGLAGTISYEQYF	TRBV5-5	TRBD2	NA	TRBJ2-7
TGCGCCAGCAGCTCCTACAGGGGGTACGAGCAGTACTTC	CASSSYRGYEQYF	TRBV5-1	TRBD1	NA	TRBJ2-7
TGCAGCGTGGAGACAGGGGAAGATGGCTACACCTTC	CSVETGEDGYTF	TRBV29-1	TRBD1	few	TRBJ1-2
TGTGCCAGCAGCCTCGACCATAGCAATCAGCCCCAGCATTTT	CASSLDHSNQPQHF	TRBV9	NA	NA	TRBJ1-5
TGTGCCAGCAGCTTGGCCGGGACTAGCGGGACCGATACGCAGTATTTT	CASSLAGTSGTDTQYF	TRBV5-5	TRBD2	NA	TRBJ2-3
TGCGCCAGCAGCCGGAACCCCAAGGACTACGAGCAGTACTTC	CASSRNPKDYEQYF	TRBV4-1	NA	NA	TRBJ2-7
TGCGCCAGCAGCTTGGTAGCCGGATTTGCGGATGGCTACACCTTC	CASSLVAGFADGYTF	TRBV5-1	NA	once	TRBJ1-2
TGTGCCATCAGTGAGGGGGGAGTAGAGACCCAGTACTTC	CAISEGGVETQYF	TRBV10-3	NA	NA	TRBJ2-5
TGTGCCAGCAGCTTCCCAGGGGGGGAGCAGTACTTC	CASSFPGGEQYF	TRBV5-4	NA	NA	TRBJ2-7
TGCGCCAGCAGTGAAGAAGGAGGAAAAAACATTCAGTACTTC	CASSEEGGKNIQYF	TRBV10-1	NA	NA	TRBJ2-4
TGTGCCAGCAGCCGGGGAGGGGGGGCGGAATATGAAGCTTTCTTT	CASSRGGGAEYEAFF	TRBV14	NA	NA	TRBJ1-1
TGTGCCAGCAGCATGACCGGGACGTGGGCCGGGGAGCTGTTTTTT	CASSMTGTWAGELFF	TRBV7-9	NA	NA	TRBJ2-2
TGTGCCAGCAGCTTAACGACTAGCGGGAGGGCATACAATGAGCAGTTCTTC	CASSLTTSGRAYNEQFF	TRBV11-2	TRBD2	once	TRBJ2-1
TGTGCCAGCTCACAACAGGGCCCCGACACTGAAGCTTTCTTT	CASSQQGPDTEAFF	TRBV18	NA	NA	TRBJ1-1
TGTGCCAGCAGCTTGATGTTCGCCGAAGATACGCAGTATTTT	CASSLMFAEDTQYF	TRBV5-6	NA	NA	TRBJ2-3
TGCGCCAGCAGCTTTAAGGGAGGGACTGAAGCTTTCTTT	CASSFKGGTEAFF	TRBV5-1	NA	NA	TRBJ1-1
TGTGCCAGCAGTTCATCCGGGGCCTCCTACGAGCAGTACTTC	CASSSSGASYEQYF	TRBV6-1	NA	NA	TRBJ2-7
TGCGCCAGCAGCTTGGTTGCGGGGGGATACAATGAGCAGTTCTTC	CASSLVAGGYNEQFF	TRBV5-1	TRBD2	once	TRBJ2-1
TGTGCCAGCAGTGACCCCAACAGGGGGATTAATTCACCCCTCCACTTT	CASSDPNRGINSPLHF	TRBV25-1	TRBD1	NA	TRBJ1-6
TGTGCCAGTAGATGGGGGACAGGGACTGAAAAACTGTTTTTT	CASRWGTGTEKLFF	TRBV19	TRBD1	NA	TRBJ1-4
TGTGCCAGCAGCTTGGAGGGTAGCGAACGCACAGATACGCAGTATTTT	CASSLEGSERTDTQYF	TRBV5-5	NA	NA	TRBJ2-3
TGCGCCAGCAGCTTGGGTTCCGTTGATGACTATGGCTACACCTTC	CASSLGSVDDYGYTF	TRBV5-1	NA	NA	TRBJ1-2
TGTGCCAGTAGTCTTGAGTACCAAGAGACCCAGTACTTC	CASSLEYQETQYF	TRBV19	NA	NA	TRBJ2-5
TGTGCCAGCAGCAAATATTCCCCTAGCGGGGGGGAACACCGGGGAGCTGTTTTT	CASSKYSPSGGEHRGAVF	TRBV21-1	NA	NA	TRBJ2-2
TGTGCCAGCAGTTACGACAGGGCCTCTGGAAACACCATATATTTT	CASSYDRASGNTIYF	TRBV6-6	TRBD1	NA	TRBJ1-3
TGCGCCAGCAGCGAAGGACAGGGGTACGGCTACACCTTC	CASSEGQGYGYTF	TRBV10-1	TRBD1	NA	TRBJ1-2
TGTGCCAGCAGCGTAGGAGTAGCGGGGACTTTCCAAGAGACCCAGTACTTC	CASSVGVAGTFQETQYF	TRBV9	TRBD2	NA	TRBJ2-5
TGTGCCATCAGTGCCGGACAGGAGAGCTCCTACGAGCAGTACTTC	CAISAGQESSYEQYF	TRBV10-3	TRBD1	NA	TRBJ2-7
TGCGCCAGCAGATTACGCCGCCTAGCGGGAGGGCCCTCTGTCGACAATGAGCAGTTCTTC	CASRLRRLAGGPSVDNEQFF	TRBV5-1	TRBD2	NA	TRBJ2-1
TGTGCCAGCAGTCCCCTGACAGAGAACACTGAAGCTTTCTTT	CASSPLTENTEAFF	TRBV6-5	NA	NA	TRBJ1-1
TGCAGCGTTGGGGGGGCGCAGGGGGCCACTGAAGCTTTCTTT	CSVGGAQGATEAFF	TRBV29-1	TRBD1	NA	TRBJ1-1
TGTGCCAGCAGCCCGACGACTAGCGGCTCCTACAATGAGCAGTTCTTC	CASSPTTSGSYNEQFF	TRBV7-9	TRBD2	once	TRBJ2-1